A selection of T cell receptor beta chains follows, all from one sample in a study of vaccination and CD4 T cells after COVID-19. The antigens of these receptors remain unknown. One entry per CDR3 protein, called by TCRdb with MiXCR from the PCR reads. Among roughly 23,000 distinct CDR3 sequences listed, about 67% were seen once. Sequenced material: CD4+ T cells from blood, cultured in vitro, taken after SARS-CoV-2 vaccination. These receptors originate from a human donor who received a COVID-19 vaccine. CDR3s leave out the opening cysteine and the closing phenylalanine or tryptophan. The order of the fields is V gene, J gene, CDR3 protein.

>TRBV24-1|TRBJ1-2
ATSAGTATYGYT
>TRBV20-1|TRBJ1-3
SASRGLNSGNTIY
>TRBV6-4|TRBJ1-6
ASRMTSLREINSPLH
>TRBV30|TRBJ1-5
AWSVGSGMMGRNQPQH
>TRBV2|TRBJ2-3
ASSRTSGASGTQY
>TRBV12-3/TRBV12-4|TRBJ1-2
ASSLQGAVNYGYT
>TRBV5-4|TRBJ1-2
ASSLPSIDSEGGDGYT
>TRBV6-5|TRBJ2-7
ASSYSWGQGLSYEQY
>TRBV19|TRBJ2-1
ASSIEDGGASYNEQF
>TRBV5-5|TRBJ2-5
ASSLEQGVGETQY
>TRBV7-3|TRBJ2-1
ASSLTTTWGRGDEQF
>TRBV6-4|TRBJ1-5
ATPRSRQETKTNQPQH
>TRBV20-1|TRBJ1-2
SAHDNYGYT
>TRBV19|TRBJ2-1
ASSRPGEAATNEQF
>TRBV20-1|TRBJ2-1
SARGSLAGDHNEQF
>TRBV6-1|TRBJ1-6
ASLESNNSPLH
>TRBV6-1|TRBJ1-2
ASTEPGQGLRGYT
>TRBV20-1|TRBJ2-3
SATEDTSGVDTQY